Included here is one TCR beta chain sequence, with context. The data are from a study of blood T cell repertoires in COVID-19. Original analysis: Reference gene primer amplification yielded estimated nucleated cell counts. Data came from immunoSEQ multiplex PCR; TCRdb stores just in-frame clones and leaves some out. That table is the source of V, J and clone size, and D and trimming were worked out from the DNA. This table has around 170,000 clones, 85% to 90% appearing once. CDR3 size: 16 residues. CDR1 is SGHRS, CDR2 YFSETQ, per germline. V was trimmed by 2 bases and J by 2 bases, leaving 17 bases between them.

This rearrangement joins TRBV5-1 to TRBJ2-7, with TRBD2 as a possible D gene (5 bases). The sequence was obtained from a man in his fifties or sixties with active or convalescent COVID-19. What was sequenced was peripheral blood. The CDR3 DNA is TGCGCCAGCAGCTTAGAGGGTGGAACTGGACCCTACGAGCAGTACTTC. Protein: CASSLEGGTGPYEQYF.